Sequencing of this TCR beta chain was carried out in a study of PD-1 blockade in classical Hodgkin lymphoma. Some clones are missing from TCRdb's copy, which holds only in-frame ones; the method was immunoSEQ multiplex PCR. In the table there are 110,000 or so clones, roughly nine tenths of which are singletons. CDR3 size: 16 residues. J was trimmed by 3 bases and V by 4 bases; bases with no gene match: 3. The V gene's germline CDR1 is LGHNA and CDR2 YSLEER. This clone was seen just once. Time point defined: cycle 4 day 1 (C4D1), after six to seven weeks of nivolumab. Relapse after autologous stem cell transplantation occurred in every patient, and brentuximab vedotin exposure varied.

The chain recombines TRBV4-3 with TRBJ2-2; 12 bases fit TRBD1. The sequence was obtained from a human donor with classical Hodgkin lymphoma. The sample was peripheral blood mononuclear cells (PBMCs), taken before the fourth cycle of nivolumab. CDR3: CASSPGTGGYTGELFF. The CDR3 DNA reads TGCGCCAGCAGCCCAGGGACAGGGGGCTACACCGGGGAGCTGTTTTTT.